A single sample gave rise to the 26 T cell receptor beta chains below, sequenced in a study of T cells in tuberculosis. Clones were sequenced by immunoSEQ multiplex PCR, and TCRdb holds only the in-frame ones, with some missing. The repertoire holds 70,000 to 95,000 clones, with approximately 90% as singletons. After thawing and overnight rest, PBMC were stained with GMM-loaded CD1B tetramer, viability dye and anti-CD3 for sorting. The CD1B tetramers carried C32 glucose monomycolate purified from Rhodococcus equi. Specimen: CD1b-GMM tetramer-negative cells sorted from PBMCs. The receptor source for this set is an adult woman with latent tuberculosis.

As for this clone: A junction boundary mismatches the germline segment, possibly from a read error. The V and J genes are TRBV5-6 and TRBJ1-2; D ambiguous. This CDR3 is built from 13 residues. Per the germline V gene, CDR1 is SGHDT and CDR2 is YYEEEE. The CDR3 DNA is TGTACCAGCAGCTTCGGGGAGAACTATGGCTACACCTTC. Amino acids: CTSSFGENYGYTF.

The rearrangement uses TRBV15 and TRBJ2-5, with D maybe TRBD1 (5 bases). Germline V gives CDR1 LNHNV, CDR2 YYDKDF (reference sequence). This CDR3 region has 15 residues. The ends were cut back, 0 bases at V and 5 bases at J, with 13 bases in the middle. CDR3 nucleotides: TGTGCCACCAGCAGAGAGCCAGGGAAAGGGGAGACCCAGTACTTC. It encodes CATSREPGKGETQYF. The entire variable domain, with the rest obtained from reference TRBV15 and TRBJ2-5, is as follows: DAMVIQNPRYQVTQFGKPVTLSCSQTLNHNVMYWYQQKSSQAPKLLFHYYDKDFNNEADTPDNFQSRRPNTSFCFLDIRSPGLGDTAMYLCATSREPGKGETQYFGPGTRLLVL.

The J gene is TRBJ2-5, the V gene TRBV9; 13 nucleotides align to TRBD2. The CDR3 consists of 18 residues. The V and J ends lost 0 bases and 4 bases, in that order; junction bases with no gene match: 9. Germline CDR1 SGDLS, CDR2 YYNGEE. The CDR3 coding sequence is TGTGCCAGCAGCGTAGCTACTAGCGGGGGGGCAGGTGGAGAGACCCAGTACTTC. It encodes CASSVATSGGAGGETQYF.

V and J are TRBV2 and TRBJ2-5; 11 nucleotides align to TRBD2. This CDR3 comprises 16 residues. J lost 2 bases, V lost 4 bases, and 6 bases had no gene match. Germline V gene lookup returns CDR1 SNHLY and CDR2 FYNNEI. As DNA, the CDR3 is TGTGCCAGCAGTGGAGCTAGCGGGGGGTTACAAGAGACCCAGTACTTC. Protein sequence: CASSGASGGLQETQYF.

The chain couples TRBV6-1 to TRBJ1-4, with D tentatively TRBD1 (6 bases). The CDR3 contains 16 residues. V gave up 2 bases and J gave up 3 bases, with 13 bases separating them. CDR1 and CDR2 from the germline V gene are MNHNS and SASEGT. CDR3 loop: CASSEFRQAANEKLFF. For the CDR3, the DNA is TGTGCCAGCAGTGAATTCCGACAGGCTGCTAATGAAAAACTGTTTTTT.

The gene calls are TRBV21-1 and TRBJ1-2. TRBV21-1 is a pseudogene. The CDR3 extends over 14 amino acids. CDR3 nucleotides: TGTGCCAGCAAAGTGACGGGAGCTAACTATGGCTACACCTTC. This gives the protein CASKVTGANYGYTF.

This clone is a singleton in its sample. V gene TRBV10-2 combines with J gene TRBJ2-6, with 7 bases fitting TRBD1. Trimming cost V 4 bases and J 1 base; bases outside gene matches: 10. This CDR3 spans 18 amino acids. CDR1 and CDR2 from the germline V gene are WSHSY and SAAADI. CDR3 nucleotide sequence: TGCGCCAGCAGTGGCCGGGACAGTTCAGATTCTGGGGCCAACGTCCTGACTTTC. As protein: CASSGRDSSDSGANVLTF.

Points on this clone: This CDR3 is also generated by other DNA sequences in the sample. The chain combines TRBV6-5 with TRBJ1-2; a weak D match, TRBD1 (5 bases). Trimming pared 3 bases from V and 8 bases from J, leaving 7 bases between. CDR3 length: 11 amino acids. CDR1 is MNHEY, CDR2 SVGAGI, per germline. CDR3 sequence reads: CASSYGGGYTF. CDR3 in DNA: TGTGCCAGCAGTTATGGGGGGGGCTACACCTTC.

This clone is a singleton in its sample. The chain recombines TRBV4-2 with TRBJ2-6; D ambiguous. The CDR3 consists of 19 residues. Per germline, CDR1 LGHNA and CDR2 YNFKEQ. The V gene lost 4 bases and the J gene lost 0 bases, with 19 bases spanning the gap. The CDR3 spells CASSLPGGRDLSGANVLTF. The CDR3 bases are TGTGCCAGCAGCCTCCCCGGCGGCAGAGATCTCTCTGGGGCCAACGTCCTGACTTTC.

This chain links TRBV15 with TRBJ2-2; 11 nucleotides agree with TRBD1. From germline, CDR1 is LNHNV and CDR2 YYDKDF (reference sequence). V was pared by 4 bases and J by 5 bases, with 3 bases of the junction left unmatched. This CDR3 is 15 amino acids long. In DNA form, the CDR3 reads TGTGCCACCAGCACGGACAGGGGGCTTACCGGGGAGCTGTTTTTT. This codes for CATSTDRGLTGELFF.

The chain couples TRBV25-1 to TRBJ2-2, with D possibly being TRBD1 (5 bases). Trimming left V 6 bases short and J 2 bases short, with 13 bases between. Per germline, CDR1 MGHDK and CDR2 SYGVNS. The CDR3 spans 15 residues. CDR3 sequence (DNA): TGTGCCAGCAGCGACGACAGACTTAACACCGGGGAGCTGTTTTTT. It translates to CASSDDRLNTGELFF.

The V and J genes are TRBV6-1 and TRBJ1-4; 11 bases fit TRBD1. The CDR3 is 16 residues long. The trim removed 4 bases at V and 10 bases at J, leaving 11 bases unmatched. CDR1 and CDR2 from the germline V gene are MNHNS and SASEGT. CDR3 region: CASSAAFGGQGGKLFF. In DNA form, the CDR3 reads TGTGCCAGCAGTGCGGCCTTTGGGGGACAGGGGGGAAAACTGTTTTTT.

This clone was seen only once. The V gene is TRBV7-6, the J gene TRBJ1-1; 8 bases line up with TRBD1. The CDR3 is 13 residues long. The V and J ends lost 10 bases and 1 base, in that order; junction bases with no gene match: 5. Germline assignment: CDR1 SGHVS and CDR2 FNYEAQ. The CDR3 DNA reads TGTGCCACCTCCGGGACAGGGAACACTGAAGCTTTCTTT. Protein: CATSGTGNTEAFF.

This chain joins TRBV7-6 and TRBJ2-5; 13 bases align to TRBD2. CDR1 SGHVS and CDR2 FNYEAQ come from the germline V gene. With 5 bases clipped from V and 2 bases from J, the junction kept 2 bases outside the gene matches. The CDR3 has 15 residues. The CDR3 nucleotides are TGTGCCAGCAGCATGGGACTAGCGGGGCAAGAGACCCAGTACTTC. Translated, it gives CASSMGLAGQETQYF.

The chain combines TRBV6-7 with TRBJ2-3; 8 nucleotides line up with TRBD2. TRBV6-7 is identified as an open reading frame with a role that is uncertain. Trimming at V came to 0 bases and at J to 1 base, leaving 18 bases not matched to a gene. CDR3 length equals 21 residues. CDR3: CASSYSNTVPTSGHRTDTQYF. DNA of the CDR3: TGTGCCAGCAGTTACTCGAACACGGTGCCTACTAGCGGCCACCGCACAGATACGCAGTATTTT.

About this clone: Other DNA sequences in this specimen translate into the identical CDR3. V and J are TRBV5-1 and TRBJ2-3; no reliable D call. Germline V lookup: CDR1 SGHRS, CDR2 YFSETQ. This CDR3 comprises 15 residues. Trimming stripped 1 base from V and 0 bases from J, with 9 bases between. CDR3 loop: CASSLLADSTDTQYF. As DNA, the CDR3 is TGCGCCAGCAGCTTGTTAGCCGACAGCACAGATACGCAGTATTTT.

This chain joins TRBV5-4 and TRBJ2-2; D is ambiguous. Trimming took off 1 base at V and 7 bases at J, with 8 bases between the two ends. The CDR3 runs to 13 residues. Looked up from germline, CDR1 is SGHNT and CDR2 is YYREEE (reference sequence). The CDR3, as DNA: TGTGCCAGCAGCTTGACTCTGAGCGGGGAGCTGTTTTTT. This translates into CASSLTLSGELFF.

The chain is built from TRBV4-1 and TRBJ1-1, with no clear D. CDR3 length equals 14 residues. Germline V gene sequence: CDR1 MGHRA, CDR2 YSYEKL. V lost 0 bases to trimming and J lost 7 bases, with 12 bases between them. CDR3 region: CASSQEYSGSEAFF. In DNA form, the CDR3 reads TGCGCCAGCAGCCAAGAATATTCTGGCAGTGAAGCTTTCTTT.

The V and J genes are TRBV2 and TRBJ1-5; D is unclear. The CDR3 runs to 14 residues. Germline CDR1 is SNHLY and CDR2 is FYNNEI. Trimming took off 0 bases at V and 1 base at J, with 4 bases between the two ends. The CDR3 here is CASSEALSNQPQHF. CDR3 nucleotides: TGTGCCAGCAGTGAAGCTCTGAGCAATCAGCCCCAGCATTTT.

The chain links TRBV27 to TRBJ2-3; 8 nucleotides match TRBD2. Germline V gene lookup returns CDR1 MNHEY and CDR2 SMNVEV (reference sequence). The CDR3 runs to 15 residues. V shed 4 bases and J 0 bases; nucleotides not matched to a gene: 3. The CDR3 DNA reads as TGTGCCAGCAGTTCTCGGGGGGGAAGCACAGATACGCAGTATTTT. Translation gives CASSSRGGSTDTQYF.

This clone has a handful of counts. The rearrangement links TRBV6-1 to TRBJ1-1; a weak D match, TRBD1 (5 bases). The CDR3 has 15 amino acids. V was trimmed by 3 bases and J by 5 bases, leaving 16 bases between them. The germline V gene has CDR1 MNHNS and CDR2 SASEGT. In DNA, the CDR3 is TGTGCCAGCAGTGATGGGGACTACGTTGAGACTGAAGCTTTCTTT. The encoded protein is CASSDGDYVETEAFF.

The rearrangement links TRBV6-5 to TRBJ1-5, with a possible D match to TRBD1 (6 bases). The CDR3 contains 14 residues. The germline V gene encodes CDR1 MNHEY and CDR2 SVGAGI. The V end was cut by 7 bases, the J end by 1 base, with 11 bases between. CDR3 region: CASKGEGSNQPQHF. In DNA, the CDR3 is TGTGCCAGCAAGGGGGAAGGGAGCAATCAGCCCCAGCATTTT.

CDR3 residues: CASSRDFSGGAETQYF. As DNA, the CDR3 is TGTGCCAGCAGCCGAGACTTTAGCGGGGGGGCAGAGACCCAGTACTTC. V usage is TRBV11-2 and J usage is TRBJ2-5, with TRBD2 matching over 11 bases. With 5 bases clipped from V and 4 bases from J, the junction kept 9 bases outside the gene matches. Germline values: CDR1 SGHAT, CDR2 FQNNGV. The CDR3 runs 16 residues. The whole variable domain, filled in from reference TRBV11-2 and TRBJ2-5, reads EAGVAQSPRYKIIEKRQSVAFWCNPISGHATLYWYQQILGQGPKLLIQFQNNGVVDDSQLPKDRFSAERLKGVDSTLKIQPAKLEDSAVYLCASSRDFSGGAETQYFGPGTRLLVL.

In DNA form, the CDR3 reads TGTGCCAGCAGCTTATTTGGGGGGGCGGCTGGAGGCCAAGAGACCCAGTACTTC. Amino acid sequence: CASSLFGGAAGGQETQYF. The chain has TRBV11-2 and TRBJ2-5; D possibly corresponds to TRBD2 (7 bases). V was shortened by 2 bases and J by 1 base, with 20 bases between the two germline ends. This CDR3 region has 18 residues. Germline CDR1 SGHAT, CDR2 FQNNGV.

DNA of the CDR3: TGTGCCAGCAGCTTGGGGGGGCATGGCACTGAAGCTTTCTTT. Translation: CASSLGGHGTEAFF. The V and J genes are TRBV7-6 and TRBJ1-1; D possibly corresponds to TRBD1 (6 bases). Germline V gene data show CDR1 as SGHVS and CDR2 as FNYEAQ. The CDR3 is 14 amino acids. V gave up 3 bases and J gave up 4 bases, with 12 bases separating them.

This clone was detected only once. The chain carries TRBV27 and TRBJ1-1; D might be TRBD1 (5 bases). Trimming cost V 2 bases and J 6 bases, with 13 bases left between them. The CDR3 is 14 residues long. Germline CDR1 and CDR2: MNHEY and SMNVEV (reference sequence). CDR3 amino acids: CASSLGGVPSEAFF. The CDR3 nucleotides are TGTGCCAGCAGTTTAGGGGGGGTGCCATCTGAAGCTTTCTTT.